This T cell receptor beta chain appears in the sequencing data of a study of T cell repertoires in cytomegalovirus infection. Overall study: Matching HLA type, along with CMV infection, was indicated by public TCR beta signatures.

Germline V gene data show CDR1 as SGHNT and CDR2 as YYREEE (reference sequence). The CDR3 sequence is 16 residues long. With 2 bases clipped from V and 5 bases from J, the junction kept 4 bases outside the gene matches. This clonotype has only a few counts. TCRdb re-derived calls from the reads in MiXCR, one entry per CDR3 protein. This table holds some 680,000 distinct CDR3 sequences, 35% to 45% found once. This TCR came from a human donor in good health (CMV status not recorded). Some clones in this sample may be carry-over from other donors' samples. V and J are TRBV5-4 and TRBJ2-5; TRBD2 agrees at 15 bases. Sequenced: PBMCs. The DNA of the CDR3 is TGTGCCAGCAGCTTAGGGACTAGCGGGAGGACTGAGACCCAGTACTTC. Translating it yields CASSLGTSGRTETQYF.